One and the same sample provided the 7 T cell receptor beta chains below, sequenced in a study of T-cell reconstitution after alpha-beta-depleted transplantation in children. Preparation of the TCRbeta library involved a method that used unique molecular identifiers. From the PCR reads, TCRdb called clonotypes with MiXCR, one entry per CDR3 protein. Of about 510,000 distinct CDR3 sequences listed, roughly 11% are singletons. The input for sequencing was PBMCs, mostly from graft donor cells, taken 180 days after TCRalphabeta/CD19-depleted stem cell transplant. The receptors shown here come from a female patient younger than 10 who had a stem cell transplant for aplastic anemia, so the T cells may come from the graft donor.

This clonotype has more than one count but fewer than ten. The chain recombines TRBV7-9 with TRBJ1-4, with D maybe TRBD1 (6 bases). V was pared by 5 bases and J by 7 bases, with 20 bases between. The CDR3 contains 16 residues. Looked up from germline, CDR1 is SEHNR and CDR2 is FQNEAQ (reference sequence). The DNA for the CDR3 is TGTGCCAGCAGCCCCCCCCACAGGGCCGTCGGTGAAAAACTGTTTTTT. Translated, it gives CASSPPHRAVGEKLFF.

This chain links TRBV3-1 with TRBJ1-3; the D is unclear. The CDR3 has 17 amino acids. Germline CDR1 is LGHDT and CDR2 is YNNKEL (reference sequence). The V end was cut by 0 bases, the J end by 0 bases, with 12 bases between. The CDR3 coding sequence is TGTGCCAGCAGCCAAGACTTGCTCGGCTTCTCTGGAAACACCATATATTTT. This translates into CASSQDLLGFSGNTIYF.

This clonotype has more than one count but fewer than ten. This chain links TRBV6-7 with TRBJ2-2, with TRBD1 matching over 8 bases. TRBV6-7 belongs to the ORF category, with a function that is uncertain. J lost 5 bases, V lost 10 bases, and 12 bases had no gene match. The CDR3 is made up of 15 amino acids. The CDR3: CATPNDRGGTGELFF. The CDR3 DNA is TGTGCCACCCCCAACGACAGGGGAGGAACCGGGGAGCTGTTTTTT.

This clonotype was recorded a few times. CDR3 sequence (DNA): TGTGCCAGCTCACCATTGGGACTAGCGGGAGGAAGAGAGACCCAGTACTTC. Translating gives CASSPLGLAGGRETQYF. This chain joins TRBV18 and TRBJ2-5; 15 bases fit TRBD2. This CDR3 has 17 residues. Germline V lookup: CDR1 KGHSH, CDR2 LQKENI. The V gene end was trimmed by 2 bases and the J gene end by 4 bases; junction bases not matched to a gene: 5.

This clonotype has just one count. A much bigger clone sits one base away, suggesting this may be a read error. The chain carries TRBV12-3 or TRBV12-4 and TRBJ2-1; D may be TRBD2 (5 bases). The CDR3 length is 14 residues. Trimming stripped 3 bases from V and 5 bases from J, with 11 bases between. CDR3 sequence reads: CASSFPGIHNEQFF. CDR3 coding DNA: TGTGCCAGCAGTTTCCCCGGGATCCACAATGAGCAGTTCTTC.

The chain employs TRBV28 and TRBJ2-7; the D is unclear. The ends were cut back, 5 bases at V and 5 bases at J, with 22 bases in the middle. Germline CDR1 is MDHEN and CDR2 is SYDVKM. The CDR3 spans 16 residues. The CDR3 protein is CASSPPNRGRPHEQYF. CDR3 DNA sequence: TGTGCCAGCAGTCCCCCAAATCGCGGCCGCCCCCACGAGCAGTACTTC.

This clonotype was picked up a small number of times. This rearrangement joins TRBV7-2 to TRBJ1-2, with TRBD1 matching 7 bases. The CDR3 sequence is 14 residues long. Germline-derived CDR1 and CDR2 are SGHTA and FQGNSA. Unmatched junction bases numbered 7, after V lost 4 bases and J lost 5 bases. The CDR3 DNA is TGTGCCAGCAGCTCGCGGACAGGAGGGTATGGCTACACCTTC. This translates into CASSSRTGGYGYTF.